Presented here are 9 T cell receptor beta chains from one specimen sequenced in a study of T cells expressing NK-cell markers. TCRdb reanalyzed the 5' RACE reads, giving one entry per CDR3 protein sequence and no DNA. The sample data list 440,000 or so distinct CDR3 sequences. Source material: blood T cells: a sorted CD56 or NKG2C T cell subset, CD4+ or CD8+ T cells, or bulk PBMC T cells (not recorded which). The receptor set was obtained from a woman between 18 and 70 years old in good health.

The chain links TRBV11-3 to TRBJ2-1; the D call of TRBD2 rests on TCRdb alone, since no DNA is present to check it. Germline V lookup: CDR1 SGHNT, CDR2 YENEEA. The CDR3 has 16 amino acids. The CDR3 here is CASSPSPGGIDDEQFF.

V usage is TRBV7-3 and J usage is TRBJ2-7; TCRdb names TRBD2, which stays unverified in the absence of DNA. The CDR3 length is 17 residues. Looked up from germline, CDR1 is SGHTA and CDR2 is FQGTGA. CDR3 loop: CASSLGGLAGDLYEQYF.

The chain employs TRBV30 and TRBJ1-2. This CDR3 has 11 amino acids. CDR1 and CDR2 (germline): GTSNPN, SVGIG (reference sequence). CDR3 protein: CAWSVDYGYTF.

This chain links TRBV7-8 with TRBJ2-3; TCRdb returns TRBD2, unconfirmable since there is no DNA. This CDR3 region has 15 residues. Germline V gene lookup returns CDR1 SGHVS and CDR2 FQNEAQ. CDR3 in amino acids: CASSLERGAADTQYF.

The chain couples TRBV18 to TRBJ1-1; TCRdb names TRBD1, which stays unverified in the absence of DNA. Germline lookup yields CDR1 KGHSH and CDR2 LQKENI. CDR3 size: 17 residues. CDR3 loop: CASSPGGQAPGNTEAFF.

The chain joins TRBV7-9 to TRBJ2-5; the TCRdb D gene call, TRBD1, has no DNA to confirm it. Germline lookup yields CDR1 SEHNR and CDR2 FQNEAQ (reference sequence). The CDR3 covers 13 residues. CDR3 amino acids: CASSRDSAEAQYF.

The gene calls are TRBV5-1 and TRBJ2-7. This CDR3 is built from 15 residues. The V gene's germline CDR1 is SGHRS and CDR2 YFSETQ. The CDR3 reads CASSLVVEGSYEQYF. Using reference TRBV5-1 and TRBJ2-7 for the parts outside the CDR3, the full variable domain is KAGVTQTPRYLIKTRGQQVTLSCSPISGHRSVSWYQQTPGQGLQFLFEYFSETQRNKGNFPGRFSGRQFSNSRSEMNVSTLELGDSALYLCASSLVVEGSYEQYFGPGTRLTVT.

The gene calls are TRBV20-1 and TRBJ1-5; TCRdb selects TRBD1, and the lack of DNA leaves this call unchecked. This CDR3 comprises 15 residues. Germline CDR1 and CDR2: DFQATT and SNEGSKA (reference sequence). CDR3 amino acids: CSARAYRVSNQPQHF.

The chain recombines TRBV10-3 with TRBJ2-1. Germline values: CDR1 ENHRY, CDR2 SYGVKD. The CDR3 has 14 amino acids. The CDR3 loop is CAISVIGSHNEQFF.